This note documents a single T cell receptor beta chain sequence. Antigen: not known. The sample originates from a study of OX40 agonist ivuxolimab in advanced cancers. Study context: Every 2 weeks, patients got intravenous ivuxolimab at one of six dose levels (0.01-10 mg/kg). Study-wide points: The work left the antigen specificity of expanded peripheral T cells undetermined. With doses of 0.1-3.0 mg/kg, partial responders showed among the lowest clonal expansion.

TCRdb's copy holds only in-frame clones and misses some; the assay was immunoSEQ multiplex PCR. Altogether 35,000 to 45,000 clones are present, 75% to 90% being singletons, with the ten largest covering roughly 4.5%. This sequence was found in an adult with an advanced solid tumor such as melanoma, head and neck, liver or kidney cancer. Sequencing was performed on CD4+ or CD8+ T cells sorted from blood, taken in a trial of the OX40 agonist ivuxolimab.

The CDR3 sequence: CASTEGNYGYTF. The CDR3 DNA reads TGTGCCAGCACGGAGGGCAACTATGGCTACACCTTC. The chain joins TRBV6-5 to TRBJ1-2; D unresolved. CDR1 and CDR2 (germline): MNHEY, SVGAGI. V lost 7 bases and J 2 bases, leaving 8 bases between the germline ends. There are 12 residues in the CDR3.